This is a list of T cell receptor beta chains from one sample in a study of post-analysis software for immune sequencing data. TCRdb re-analysed the PCR reads in MiXCR, keeping a single row per CDR3 protein. The data hold hundreds of thousands of distinct CDR3 sequences, with over 45% observed a single time. Sample: blood. The origin of the receptors is a girl between 2 and 10 years old with multiple sclerosis. The CDR3 runs from the conserved cysteine through the conserved F or W. The D gene is left open where the match is weak. Clone size appears in some rows only: once, few, many, or a class for an expanded clone.

>TRBV24-1|-|-|TRBJ2-5
CATSDLQDQTWTQYF
TGTGCCACCAGTGATTTGCAAGACCAGACATGGACCCAGTACTTC
>TRBV10-3|-|TRBD1|TRBJ2-3
CASRDRTTDTQYF
TGTGCCTCCCGGGACAGGACCACAGATACGCAGTATTTT
>TRBV27|few|-|TRBJ2-5
CASSLSLSTVYQETQYF
TGTGCCAGCAGTTTATCCCTCTCCACAGTGTACCAAGAGACCCAGTACTTC
>TRBV10-3|few|-|TRBJ1-1
CAIISDGEAFF
TGTGCCATCATTTCGGACGGTGAAGCTTTCTTT
>TRBV6-5|once|-|TRBJ2-1
CASSHKGLAPSNVQFF
TGTGCCAGCAGCCACAAGGGTCTAGCCCCCTCTAATGTGCAGTTCTTC
>TRBV12-3/TRBV12-4|-|-|TRBJ2-1
CASRSGTAVGNEQFF
TGTGCCAGTCGTTCCGGGACTGCAGTGGGCAATGAGCAGTTCTTC
>TRBV7-9|-|TRBD1|TRBJ2-6
CASSQGQGLSGANVLTF
TGTGCCAGCAGCCAGGGACAGGGCCTCTCTGGGGCCAACGTCCTGACTTTC
>TRBV20-1|few|TRBD2|TRBJ2-3
CSADGTSGGRRDTQYF
TGCAGTGCGGACGGGACTAGCGGGGGGCGCCGAGACACGCAGTATTTT
>TRBV7-9|-|-|TRBJ2-4
CASSALVGVSAKNIQYF
TGTGCCAGCAGCGCCCTCGTGGGGGTGTCAGCCAAAAACATTCAGTACTTC
>TRBV20-1|-|TRBD2|TRBJ2-5
CSAGLAVVKTQYF
TGCAGTGCGGGACTAGCGGTGGTGAAGACCCAGTACTTC
>TRBV29-1|-|TRBD1|TRBJ1-1
CSGAGQGNTGAFF
TGCAGCGGGGCGGGACAGGGGAACACTGGAGCTTTCTTT
>TRBV20-1|few|-|TRBJ2-3
CSASSGPDTQYF
TGCAGTGCTAGCTCAGGCCCAGATACGCAGTATTTT
>TRBV6-2/TRBV6-3|-|-|TRBJ2-6
CASRLTGVTSGANVLTF
TGTGCCAGCAGGTTGACAGGAGTAACCTCTGGGGCCAACGTCCTGACTTTC
>TRBV25-1|few|-|TRBJ1-2
CASRLGGGYTF
TGTGCCAGCAGGTTGGGAGGCGGCTACACCTTC
>TRBV5-1|-|-|TRBJ2-4
CASSSDTILTKNIQYF
TGCGCCAGCAGCTCGGACACCATCCTGACCAAAAACATTCAGTACTTC
>TRBV7-6|-|TRBD2|TRBJ2-5
CASSLAGTSGETQYF
TGTGCCAGCAGCTTGGCCGGGACTAGCGGGGAGACCCAGTACTTC
>TRBV3-1|few|-|TRBJ2-5
CASSLDSSVGGQYF
TGTGCCAGCAGCCTCGACTCCTCCGTGGGCGGGCAGTACTTC
>TRBV7-9|-|-|TRBJ1-4
CAGQKDEKLFF
TGTGCCGGCCAAAAGGATGAAAAACTGTTTTTT
>TRBV7-9|once|-|TRBJ1-4
CASGLAGVQEKLFF
TGTGCCAGCGGGTTAGCAGGGGTTCAAGAAAAACTGTTTTTT
>TRBV19|once|TRBD1|TRBJ2-7
CASRQDRGTYEQYF
TGTGCCAGTCGTCAGGACAGGGGGACCTACGAGCAGTACTTC
>TRBV12-5|-|-|TRBJ2-1
CASGLPRGDGDYNEQFF
TGTGCTAGTGGTTTGCCCAGGGGGGACGGGGACTACAATGAGCAGTTCTTC
>TRBV7-3|once|-|TRBJ2-1
CASSNHGSSYNEQFF
TGTGCCAGCAGTAATCACGGGAGTTCCTACAATGAGCAGTTCTTC
>TRBV5-1|-|-|TRBJ1-2
CASSLAGPRVDGYTF
TGCGCCAGCAGCTTGGCCGGGCCGCGGGTTGATGGCTACACCTTC
>TRBV20-1|-|-|TRBJ1-2
CSATRPQAGDGYTF
TGCAGTGCTACGAGACCCCAGGCGGGCGATGGCTACACCTTC
>TRBV5-1|-|-|TRBJ2-6
CASSPVSSGANVLTF
TGCGCCAGCAGCCCCGTTTCGTCTGGGGCCAACGTCCTGACTTTC
>TRBV20-1|-|-|TRBJ2-5
CSARERQDQETQYF
TGCAGTGCTAGAGAACGACAGGATCAAGAGACCCAGTACTTC
>TRBV14|once|TRBD1|TRBJ2-3
CASSHGTGSSTDTQYF
TGTGCCAGCAGCCACGGGACAGGGTCTAGCACAGATACGCAGTATTTT
>TRBV7-2|few|TRBD2|TRBJ2-5
CASRSLAAETQYF
TGTGCCAGCAGGTCACTAGCGGCGGAGACCCAGTACTTC
>TRBV6-5|-|TRBD2|TRBJ2-3
CASKEAGGTDTQYF
TGCGCCAGCAAAGAGGCGGGGGGCACAGATACGCAGTATTTT
>TRBV12-3/TRBV12-4|-|TRBD1|TRBJ2-7
CASRSTGRNYEQYF
TGTGCCAGCAGATCGACAGGGAGAAACTACGAGCAGTACTTC
>TRBV29-1|-|-|TRBJ1-2
CSVGEARGRLYGYTF
TGCAGCGTTGGGGAGGCGCGCGGACGGCTTTATGGCTACACCTTC
>TRBV20-1|few|-|TRBJ2-7
CSAPGPSYEQYF
TGCAGTGCCCCCGGGCCCTCCTACGAGCAGTACTTC
>TRBV7-2|-|-|TRBJ2-5
CACREPHQETQYF
TGTGCCTGCCGTGAACCGCACCAAGAGACCCAGTACTTC
>TRBV3-1|-|-|TRBJ2-4
CASSQVGRRNIQYF
TGTGCCAGCAGCCAAGTCGGCAGGAGAAACATTCAGTACTTC
>TRBV7-9|-|TRBD2|TRBJ2-7
CASSLIAGGSDEQYF
TGTGCCAGCAGCTTGATAGCGGGAGGTTCGGACGAGCAGTACTTC
>TRBV20-1|few|-|TRBJ2-5
CSARDGPRETQYF
TGCAGTGCTAGAGATGGTCCGCGGGAGACCCAGTACTTC
>TRBV2|-|TRBD2|TRBJ2-7
CASRGTSGSSYEQYF
TGTGCCAGCAGGGGGACTAGCGGGAGCTCCTACGAGCAGTACTTC
>TRBV7-2|-|-|TRBJ1-2
CASSLVIDGYTF
TGTGCCAGCAGCTTAGTTATCGATGGCTACACCTTC
>TRBV27|-|-|TRBJ2-7
CASSLLGGPVYEQYF
TGTGCCAGCAGTTTACTAGGGGGGCCGGTGTACGAGCAGTACTTC
>TRBV12-3/TRBV12-4|few|-|TRBJ2-6
CASSFESGANVLTF
TGTGCCAGCAGTTTTGAGTCTGGGGCCAACGTCCTGACTTTC
>TRBV10-3|-|-|TRBJ2-6
CAIGAGPKGGSSGANVLTF
TGTGCCATCGGCGCAGGACCAAAGGGAGGTTCCTCTGGGGCCAACGTCCTGACTTTC
>TRBV10-3|few|-|TRBJ1-2
CAISESEVGGDYGYTF
TGTGCCATCAGTGAGTCGGAGGTGGGAGGTGACTATGGCTACACCTTC
>TRBV15|-|-|TRBJ2-5
CATSRDRSQETQYF
TGTGCCACCAGCAGAGATAGGTCCCAAGAGACCCAGTACTTC
>TRBV5-1|-|-|TRBJ1-1
CASSLEPHQATEAFF
TGCGCCAGCAGCTTGGAGCCACACCAGGCCACTGAAGCTTTCTTT
>TRBV7-2|-|TRBD2|TRBJ2-3
CASSSGLAGVATQYF
TGTGCCAGCAGCTCAGGACTAGCGGGGGTAGCTACGCAGTATTTT
>TRBV5-4|-|-|TRBJ2-7
CASNQSTAGFTYEQYF
TGTGCCAGCAACCAATCAACAGCGGGCTTTACCTACGAGCAGTACTTC
>TRBV24-1|-|TRBD2|TRBJ2-3
CATQPGGSGLTDTQDF
TGTGCCACCCAACCTGGCGGGAGCGGTCTAACAGATACGCAGGATTTT
>TRBV25-1|-|-|TRBJ2-4
CASSEPGTRNIQYF
TGTGCCAGCAGTGAACCGGGGACAAGAAACATTCAGTACTTC
>TRBV5-1|-|TRBD1|TRBJ2-7
CASIQPRDRTTYEQYF
TGCGCCAGCATCCAACCTCGGGACAGGACTACTTACGAGCAGTACTTC
>TRBV6-4|few|-|TRBJ2-1
CASSDVELGAHNEQFF
TGTGCCAGCAGTGACGTAGAATTGGGGGCTCACAATGAGCAGTTCTTC